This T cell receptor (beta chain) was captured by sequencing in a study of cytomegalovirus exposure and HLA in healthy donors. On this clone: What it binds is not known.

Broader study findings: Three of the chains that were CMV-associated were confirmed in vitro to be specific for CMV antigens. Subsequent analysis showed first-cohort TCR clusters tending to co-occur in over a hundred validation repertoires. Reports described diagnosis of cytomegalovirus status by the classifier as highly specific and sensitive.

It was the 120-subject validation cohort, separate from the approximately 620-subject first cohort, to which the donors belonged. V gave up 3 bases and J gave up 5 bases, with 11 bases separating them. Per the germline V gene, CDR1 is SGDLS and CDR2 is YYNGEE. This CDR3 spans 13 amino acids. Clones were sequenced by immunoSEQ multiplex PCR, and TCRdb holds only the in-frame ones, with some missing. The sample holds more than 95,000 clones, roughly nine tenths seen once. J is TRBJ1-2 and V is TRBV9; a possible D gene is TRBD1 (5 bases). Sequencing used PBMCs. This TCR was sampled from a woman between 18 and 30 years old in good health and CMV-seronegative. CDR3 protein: CASSGREVYGYTF. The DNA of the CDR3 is TGTGCCAGCAGCGGCAGGGAAGTATATGGCTACACCTTC.